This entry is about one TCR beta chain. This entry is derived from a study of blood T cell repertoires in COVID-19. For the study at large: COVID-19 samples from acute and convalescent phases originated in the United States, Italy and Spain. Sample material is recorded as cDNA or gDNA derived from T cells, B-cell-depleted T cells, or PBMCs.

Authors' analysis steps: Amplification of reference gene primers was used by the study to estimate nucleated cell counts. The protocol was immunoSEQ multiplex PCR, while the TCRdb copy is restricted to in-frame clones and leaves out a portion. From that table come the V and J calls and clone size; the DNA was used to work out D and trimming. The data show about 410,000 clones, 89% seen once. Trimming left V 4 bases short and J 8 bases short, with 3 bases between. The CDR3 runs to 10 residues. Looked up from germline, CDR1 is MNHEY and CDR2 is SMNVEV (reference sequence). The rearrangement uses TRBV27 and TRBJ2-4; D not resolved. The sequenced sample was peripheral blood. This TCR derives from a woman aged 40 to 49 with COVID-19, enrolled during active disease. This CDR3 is CASSSDIQYF. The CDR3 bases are TGTGCCAGCAGTTCGGACATTCAGTACTTC.